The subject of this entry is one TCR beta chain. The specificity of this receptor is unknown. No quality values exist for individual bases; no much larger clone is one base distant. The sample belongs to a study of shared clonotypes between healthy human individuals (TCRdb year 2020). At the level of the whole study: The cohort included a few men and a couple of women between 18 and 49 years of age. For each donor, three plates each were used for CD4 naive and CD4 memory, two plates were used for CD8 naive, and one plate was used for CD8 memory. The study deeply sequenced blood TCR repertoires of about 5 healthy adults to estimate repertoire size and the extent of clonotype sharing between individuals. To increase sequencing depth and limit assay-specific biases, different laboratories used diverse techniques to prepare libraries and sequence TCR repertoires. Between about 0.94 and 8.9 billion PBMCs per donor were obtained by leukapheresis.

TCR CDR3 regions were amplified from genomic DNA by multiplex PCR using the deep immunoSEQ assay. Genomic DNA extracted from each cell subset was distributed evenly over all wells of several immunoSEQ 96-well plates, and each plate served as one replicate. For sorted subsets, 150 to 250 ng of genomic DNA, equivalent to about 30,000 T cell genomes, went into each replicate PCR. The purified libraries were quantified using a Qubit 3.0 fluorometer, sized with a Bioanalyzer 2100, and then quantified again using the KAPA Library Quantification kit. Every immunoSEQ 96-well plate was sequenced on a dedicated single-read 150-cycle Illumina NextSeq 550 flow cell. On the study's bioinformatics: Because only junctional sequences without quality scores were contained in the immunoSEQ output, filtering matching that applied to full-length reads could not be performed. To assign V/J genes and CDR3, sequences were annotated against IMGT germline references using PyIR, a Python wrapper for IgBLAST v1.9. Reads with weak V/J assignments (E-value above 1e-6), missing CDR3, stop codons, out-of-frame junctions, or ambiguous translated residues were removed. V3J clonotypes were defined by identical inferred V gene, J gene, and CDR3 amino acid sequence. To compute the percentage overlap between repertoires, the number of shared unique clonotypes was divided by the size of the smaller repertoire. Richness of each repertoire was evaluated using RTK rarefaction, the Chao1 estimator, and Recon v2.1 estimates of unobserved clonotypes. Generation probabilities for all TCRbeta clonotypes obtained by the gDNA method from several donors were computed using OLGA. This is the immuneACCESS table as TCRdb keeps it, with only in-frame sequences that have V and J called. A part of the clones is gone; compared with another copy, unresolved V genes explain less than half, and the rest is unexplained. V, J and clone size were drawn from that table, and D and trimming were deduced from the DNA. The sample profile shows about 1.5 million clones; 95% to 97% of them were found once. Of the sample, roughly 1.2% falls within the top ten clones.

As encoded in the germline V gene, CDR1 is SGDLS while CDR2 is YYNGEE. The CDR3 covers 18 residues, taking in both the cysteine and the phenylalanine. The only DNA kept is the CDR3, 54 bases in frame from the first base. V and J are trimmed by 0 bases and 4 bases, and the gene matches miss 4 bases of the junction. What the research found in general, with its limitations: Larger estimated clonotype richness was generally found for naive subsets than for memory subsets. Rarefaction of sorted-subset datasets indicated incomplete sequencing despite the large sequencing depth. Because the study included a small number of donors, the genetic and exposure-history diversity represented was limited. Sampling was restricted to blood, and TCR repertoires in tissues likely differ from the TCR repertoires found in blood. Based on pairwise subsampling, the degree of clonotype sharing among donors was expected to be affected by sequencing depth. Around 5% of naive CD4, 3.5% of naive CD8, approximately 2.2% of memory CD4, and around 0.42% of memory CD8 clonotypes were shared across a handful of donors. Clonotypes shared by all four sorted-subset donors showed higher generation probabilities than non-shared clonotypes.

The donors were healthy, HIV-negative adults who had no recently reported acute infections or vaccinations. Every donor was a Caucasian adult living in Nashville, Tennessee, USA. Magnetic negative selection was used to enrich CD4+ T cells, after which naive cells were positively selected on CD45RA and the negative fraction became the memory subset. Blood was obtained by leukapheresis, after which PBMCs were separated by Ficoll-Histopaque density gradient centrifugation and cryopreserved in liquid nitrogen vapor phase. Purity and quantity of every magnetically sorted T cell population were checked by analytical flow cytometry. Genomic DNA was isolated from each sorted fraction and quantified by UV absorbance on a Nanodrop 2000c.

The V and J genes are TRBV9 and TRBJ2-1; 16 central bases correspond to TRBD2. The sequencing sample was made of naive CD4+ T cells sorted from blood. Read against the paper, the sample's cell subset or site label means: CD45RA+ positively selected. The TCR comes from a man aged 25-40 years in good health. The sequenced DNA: TGTGCCAGCAGCGTAGCGGGACTAGCGGGAGGGCCGTACAATGAGCAGTTCTTC. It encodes CASSVAGLAGGPYNEQFF.